This T cell receptor beta chain was sequenced in a study of beta chain features in type 1 diabetes. Study conclusions and caveats: TCRB CDR3 length was moderately but significantly reduced in all four CD4+ subsets of Type 1 diabetes patients.

Details on this clone: No antigen is known for it.

Expressed TCRB transcripts were sequenced because the entire RNA isolate underwent reverse transcription. Sequencing of naive, central memory and regulatory T cell samples gave an average of roughly 3.4 million reads. TCRdb keeps only in-frame clones here, not all; method: immunoSEQ multiplex PCR. This table holds under 300,000 clones, around 7.3% found once. Losses at the gene ends were 6 bases for V and 12 bases for J; bases not matched to a gene: 4. Germline CDR1 reads MNHEY; CDR2 reads SVGAGI. This CDR3 has 11 amino acids. Every sorted population was more than 98% pure. The rearrangement links TRBV6-5 to TRBJ2-1; 8 bases agree with TRBD1. The sequence derives from a woman aged 18-29 years in good health. What was sequenced was central memory CD4+ T cells from blood. The chain's CDR3 is CASSQGARQFF. The CDR3 nucleotides are TGTGCCAGCAGCCAGGGGGCAAGGCAGTTCTTC.